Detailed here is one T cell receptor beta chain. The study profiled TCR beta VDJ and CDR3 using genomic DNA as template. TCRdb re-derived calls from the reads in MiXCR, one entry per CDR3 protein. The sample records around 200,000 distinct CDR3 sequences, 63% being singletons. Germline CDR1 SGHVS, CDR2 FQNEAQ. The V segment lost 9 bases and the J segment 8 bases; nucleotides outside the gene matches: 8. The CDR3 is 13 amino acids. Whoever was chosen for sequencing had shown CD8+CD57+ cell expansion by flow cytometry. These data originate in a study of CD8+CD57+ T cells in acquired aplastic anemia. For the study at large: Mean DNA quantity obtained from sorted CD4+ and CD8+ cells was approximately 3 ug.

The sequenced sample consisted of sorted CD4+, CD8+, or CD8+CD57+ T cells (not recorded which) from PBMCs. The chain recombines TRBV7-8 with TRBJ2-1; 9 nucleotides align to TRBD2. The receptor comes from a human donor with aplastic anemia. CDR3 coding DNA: TGTGCCAGTCTGGGACTAGCTGAACATGAGCAGTTCTTC. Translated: CASLGLAEHEQFF.